This is a list of T cell receptor beta chains from one sample in a study of T cells after yellow fever vaccination. Each CDR3 protein is one row after TCRdb ran MiXCR on the 5' RACE reads. The profile shows approximately 300,000 distinct CDR3 sequences, 8.7% of them singletons. Sequences were derived from PBMCs, sampled on the day of the first yellow fever vaccination. The receptors come from a man between 18 and 29 years old who received the YFV17D yellow fever vaccine. CDR3s include the opening cysteine and the closing phenylalanine or tryptophan. D genes are given only for firm matches. Clone size is given for some rows only: seen once, a few or many times, or a class if the clone is expanded.

j_call,d_call,v_call,clone_size,cdr3_nt,cdr3_aa
TRBJ2-1,TRBD1,TRBV2,NA,TGTGCCAGCACTCCGGACAGGGGAGATGAGCAGTTCTTC,CASTPDRGDEQFF
TRBJ2-3,NA,TRBV7-9,few,TGTGCCAGCAGCCCATACGGGGGCGTAGGGGATACGCAGTATTTT,CASSPYGGVGDTQYF
TRBJ2-3,TRBD2,TRBV12-3/TRBV12-4,few,TGTGCCAGCAGTTTAGACGTCGTCGGGGGGGCCGAAGATACGCAGTATTTT,CASSLDVVGGAEDTQYF
TRBJ1-6,NA,TRBV18,NA,TGTGCCAGCTCCCCCCGCACGGACTCCAATTCACCCCTCCACTTT,CASSPRTDSNSPLHF
TRBJ2-3,TRBD1,TRBV12-3/TRBV12-4,few,TGTGCCAGCAGTACGACAGGGGGCGAGGCAGATACGCAGTATTTT,CASSTTGGEADTQYF
TRBJ2-7,NA,TRBV4-2,many,TGTGCCAGCAGCGACAGGGAGGACGAGCAGTACTTC,CASSDREDEQYF
TRBJ2-5,NA,TRBV6-2/TRBV6-3,few,TGTGCCAGCAGTTTCGGGACTCGTTCCGGGGAGACCCAGTACTTC,CASSFGTRSGETQYF
TRBJ1-1,NA,TRBV11-2,few,TGTGCCAGCAGCTTATTACAGGGTGAAGCTTTCTTT,CASSLLQGEAFF
TRBJ2-7,TRBD1,TRBV12-3/TRBV12-4,few,TGTGCCAGCAGTTTCCGACAGGGTATCTACGAGCAGTACTTC,CASSFRQGIYEQYF
TRBJ1-4,TRBD1,TRBV2,few,TGTGCCAGCATCTATAGGGGACAGGGGAATGAAAAACTGTTTTTT,CASIYRGQGNEKLFF
TRBJ2-7,NA,TRBV4-1,NA,TGCGCCAGCAGCCAAGAAGGACAAACCTACGAGCAGTACTTC,CASSQEGQTYEQYF
TRBJ2-1,TRBD1,TRBV9,few,TGTGCCAGCAGCGTAGGAGGACAGGGATTCAATGAGCAGTTCTTC,CASSVGGQGFNEQFF
TRBJ2-7,TRBD1,TRBV27,NA,TGTGCCAGCAGTTTATCGGGACAGGGAGGTGTGGAGCAGTACTTC,CASSLSGQGGVEQYF
TRBJ1-2,NA,TRBV7-2,NA,TGTGCCAGCAGCTTCAACCCAGGCGGGGGCTACACCTTC,CASSFNPGGGYTF
TRBJ2-3,NA,TRBV24-1,NA,TGTGCCACCAGTGTGCGGGGGCGCACAGATACGCAGTATTTT,CATSVRGRTDTQYF
TRBJ2-5,TRBD2,TRBV10-1,few,TGCGCCAGCAGTGAGTCGGGACTAGGAGGGGAGACCCAGTACTTC,CASSESGLGGETQYF
TRBJ2-3,NA,TRBV20-1,NA,TGCAGTTGGGAGGAGAGGACAGATACGCAGTATTTT,CSWEERTDTQYF
TRBJ2-1,TRBD2,TRBV12-3/TRBV12-4,few,TGTGCCAGCAACTCCCTAGCGGGGCGGTATAATGAGCAGTTCTTC,CASNSLAGRYNEQFF
TRBJ2-7,NA,TRBV6-5,NA,TGTGCCAGCAGTTACGCCCAGGGTAAGGGCGAGCAGTACTTC,CASSYAQGKGEQYF
TRBJ2-1,TRBD2,TRBV6-1,NA,TGTGCCAGCAGTGAACTAGCGGGGGGGCTCAATGAGCAGTTCTTC,CASSELAGGLNEQFF
TRBJ2-7,NA,TRBV7-9,few,TGTGCCAGCAGCTTTTGGGGCAGGGGAGGCTACGAGCAGTACTTC,CASSFWGRGGYEQYF
TRBJ2-3,NA,TRBV14,many,TGTGCCAGCAGCTTCGGACGATGGGGCACAGATACGCAGTATTTT,CASSFGRWGTDTQYF
TRBJ2-5,TRBD1,TRBV3-1,NA,TGTGCCAGCAGCTATGGGACAGGGCCGCAAGAGACCCAGTACTTC,CASSYGTGPQETQYF
TRBJ1-5,TRBD1,TRBV20-1,few,TGCAGTGCTAGCAGGGGGAGTCAGCCCCAGCATTTT,CSASRGSQPQHF
TRBJ2-2,NA,TRBV4-3,NA,TGCGCCAGCAGCCAAGACATTGGGACAACGAACACCGGGGAGCTGTTTTTT,CASSQDIGTTNTGELFF
TRBJ2-4,TRBD1,TRBV20-1,NA,TGCAGTGTGGACAGGGAAGCCAAAAACATTCAGTACTTC,CSVDREAKNIQYF
TRBJ1-5,NA,TRBV4-2,NA,TGTGCCAGCAGCCAAGACAGGGAGCAGCCCCAGCATTTT,CASSQDREQPQHF
TRBJ2-3,NA,TRBV7-6,NA,TGTGCCAGCAGCTCCCTCGGCGGGGGCACAGATACGCAGTATTTT,CASSSLGGGTDTQYF